A single sample is the source of the 31 T cell receptor beta chains below, sequenced in a study of molecular identifiers for immune sequencing clone quantification. TCRdb redid the calling of the PCR reads with MiXCR, one entry per CDR3 protein. Of nearly 650,000 distinct CDR3 sequences detected, roughly 27% appear once; the ten largest clones hold roughly 0.83%. What was sequenced was naive CD8+ T cells from blood, with Jurkat cell RNA spiked in. Specified subset: FACS-sorted CD8+CD4-CCR7+CD45RA+ naive T cells. The receptor source for this set is a human donor in good health. Some libraries in this study had Jurkat cell RNA spiked in.

Remarks on this clonotype: A read error is possible here, since a much larger clone lies one base away. This sequence joins TRBV29-1 and TRBJ2-3; D gene unclear. Germline V lookup: CDR1 SQVTM, CDR2 ANQGSEA. This CDR3 contains 13 residues. The CDR3, as DNA: TGCAGCGCCGTAGGGATGAACACAGATACGCAGAATTTT. Protein product: CSAVGMNTDTQNF.

This clonotype was counted many times. The gene calls are TRBV9 and TRBJ2-3; D tentatively fits TRBD1 or TRBD2 (5 bases each). The CDR3 covers 15 residues. Trimming left V 4 bases short and J 2 bases short, with 14 bases between. CDR1 and CDR2 (germline): SGDLS, YYNGEE. The CDR3 loop is CASSRDGPFTDTQYF. The CDR3 DNA sequence: TGTGCCAGCAGCCGGGACGGTCCCTTCACAGATACGCAGTATTTT.

This chain joins TRBV5-1 and TRBJ1-3; 11 bases line up with TRBD1. Looked up from germline, CDR1 is SGHRS and CDR2 is YFSETQ. The CDR3 spans 20 residues. V was clipped by 3 bases and J by 0 bases; unmatched bases: 14. The DNA of the CDR3 is TGCGCCAGCAGCTCCGCTCCGGGACAGGGGGTAACTTTCTCTGGAAACACCATATATTTT. Its protein is CASSSAPGQGVTFSGNTIYF.

This clonotype was seen a few times. The chain uses TRBV11-2 and TRBJ2-1; 7 bases are a match to TRBD1. Trimming at V came to 5 bases and at J to 3 bases, leaving 10 bases not matched to a gene. The CDR3 extends over 16 amino acids. The V gene's germline CDR1 is SGHAT and CDR2 FQNNGV. The CDR3 loop reads CASSPARDRLYNEQFF. The CDR3 region has the DNA TGTGCCAGCAGCCCCGCCCGGGACAGACTCTACAATGAGCAGTTCTTC.

The CDR3 loop is CASTAGGLAHNEQFF. For the CDR3, the DNA is TGTGCCAGCACCGCCGGGGGGTTGGCCCACAATGAGCAGTTCTTC. V is TRBV12-3 or TRBV12-4 and J is TRBJ2-1, with 7 nucleotides matching TRBD2. There are 15 residues in the CDR3. Trimming took 7 bases from V and 5 from J; bases not matched to a gene: 11.

This clonotype was observed many times. The chain couples TRBV29-1 to TRBJ2-5; D not certain. There are 12 residues in the CDR3. In germline, CDR1 is SQVTM, CDR2 ANQGSEA. Trimming took off 3 bases at V and 0 bases at J, with 5 bases between the two ends. As DNA, the CDR3 is TGCAGCGTTGATTTCAACCAAGAGACCCAGTACTTC. As protein: CSVDFNQETQYF.

The V gene is TRBV4-1, the J gene TRBJ2-1; D remains ambiguous. The length of the CDR3 is 14 residues. The germline V and J ends were trimmed by 3 bases and 0 bases, with 6 bases remaining between them. Germline assignment: CDR1 MGHRA and CDR2 YSYEKL. DNA of the CDR3: TGCGCCAGCAGCCAGACCTACTCCTACAATGAGCAGTTCTTC. Protein sequence: CASSQTYSYNEQFF.

V and J are TRBV4-1 and TRBJ2-1; 15 positions match TRBD2. Per the germline V gene, CDR1 is MGHRA and CDR2 is YSYEKL. The CDR3 sequence is 16 residues long. V was pared by 4 bases and J by 10 bases, with 8 bases of the junction left unmatched. The CDR3 loop reads CASSPGLAGGEGEQFF. In DNA form, the CDR3 reads TGCGCCAGCAGCCCGGGACTAGCGGGGGGCGAGGGGGAGCAGTTCTTC.

This clonotype was observed a few times. This may arise from a read error, as a much more abundant clone is one base away. This rearrangement joins TRBV13 to TRBJ2-7, with D tentatively TRBD2 (5 bases). The length of the CDR3 is 15 residues. CDR1 and CDR2 (germline): PRHDT, FYEKMQ (reference sequence). CDR3 sequence: CASSQSRRGPYEQHF. The CDR3 nucleotides read TGTGCCAGCAGCCAAAGCCGGAGAGGGCCCTACGAGCAGCACTTC.

This clonotype was observed a few times. The chain joins TRBV23-1 to TRBJ2-1; 9 positions agree with TRBD1. TRBV23-1 is labeled an ORF, and its function is uncertain. The CDR3 runs to 16 residues. With 3 bases clipped from V and 8 bases from J, the junction kept 11 bases outside the gene matches. In DNA, the CDR3 is TGCGCCAGCAGTCACATCCGGGACAGGGCCGTCTATGAGCAGTTCTTC. This translates into CASSHIRDRAVYEQFF.

Details on this clonotype: With a much larger clone just one base away, this may be a read error. The chain couples TRBV29-1 to TRBJ2-5, with TRBD1 matching over 9 bases. Losses at the gene ends were 1 base for V and 9 bases for J; bases not matched to a gene: 12. The germline V gene has CDR1 SQVTM and CDR2 ANQGSEA. This CDR3 region has 15 residues. CDR3 residues: CSVEGAPGQGAPQYF. The CDR3 region has the DNA TGCAGCGTTGAAGGGGCTCCGGGACAGGGAGCGCCCCAGTACTTC. The complete variable domain, with remaining parts taken from reference TRBV29-1 and TRBJ2-5, reads SAVISQKPSRDICQRGTSLTIQCQVDSQVTMMFWYRQQPGQSLTLIATANQGSEATYESGFVIDKFPISRPNLTFSTLTVSNMSPEDSSIYLCSVEGAPGQGAPQYFGPGTRLLVL.

Notes on this clonotype: This may arise from a read error, as a much more abundant clone is one base away. V and J are TRBV6-6 and TRBJ2-7; D remains unclear. The germline CDR1 and CDR2 sequences are MNHNY and SVGAGI (reference sequence). CDR3 length equals 11 residues. The CDR3 DNA follows: TGTGCCAGCAGTATTCCCAGCGAGCAGTGCTTC. Its translation is CASSIPSEQCF.

This clonotype was seen only once. The DNA is left out, because the CDR3 cannot be placed on it with certainty; the CDR3 is given as TCRdb lists it. This chain links TRBV3-1 with TRBJ1-4; the D call TRBD1 from the table was never checked on the DNA. Germline V CDR1 and CDR2: LGHDT, YNNKEL (reference sequence). The CDR3 totals 17 residues, both ends included. The CDR3 loop reads CASSQDFGRGANEKLVF.

The chain uses TRBV27 and TRBJ1-1; D is possibly TRBD1 (5 bases). V was clipped by 3 bases and J by 4 bases, with 12 bases between them. Per the germline V gene, CDR1 is MNHEY and CDR2 is SMNVEV (reference sequence). This CDR3 is built from 14 residues. In nucleotides, the CDR3 is TGTGCCAGCAGTTTTGCCCAGGGAATCACTGAAGCTTTCTTT. Its translation: CASSFAQGITEAFF.

This chain connects TRBV9 to TRBJ1-1; TRBD1 matches at 7 bases. V was clipped by 0 bases and J by 4 bases; unmatched bases: 18. Per germline, CDR1 SGDLS and CDR2 YYNGEE. The CDR3 length is 19 residues. The CDR3 coding sequence is TGTGCCAGCAGCGTAGCTCGAGTCCGGACAGGTAGGATTGGCACTGAAGCTTTCTTT. It yields the protein CASSVARVRTGRIGTEAFF.

This clonotype was detected only a few times. The gene calls are TRBV20-1 and TRBJ2-7; TRBD1 aligns across 10 bases. V lost 3 bases and J lost 5; bases outside the gene matches: 4. CDR1 DFQATT and CDR2 SNEGSKA come from the germline V gene (reference sequence). CDR3 size: 13 residues. The CDR3: CSASGTGVNEQYF. CDR3 bases: TGCAGTGCTAGTGGGACAGGGGTTAACGAGCAGTACTTC.

There are many counts of this clonotype. DNA of the CDR3: TGTGCCAGCAGCTTAGGAGGGTCCGGACTCTCCTACGAGCAGTACTTC. It encodes CASSLGGSGLSYEQYF. This sequence joins TRBV7-9 and TRBJ2-7; weak D call: TRBD2 (5 bases). In germline, CDR1 is SEHNR, CDR2 FQNEAQ (reference sequence). CDR3 size: 16 residues. V gave up 1 base and J gave up 0 bases, with 13 bases separating them.

This clonotype was counted ten times or more. The gene calls are TRBV27 and TRBJ1-5; no clear D. The ends were cut back, 4 bases at V and 0 bases at J, with 13 bases in the middle. The CDR3 contains 16 residues. The germline CDR1 and CDR2 sequences are MNHEY and SMNVEV (reference sequence). CDR3: CASSSGWPYSNQPQHF. The DNA of the CDR3 is TGTGCCAGCAGTTCGGGCTGGCCCTATAGCAATCAGCCCCAGCATTTT.

This chain connects TRBV28 to TRBJ1-1; 8 positions match TRBD1. V lost 11 bases to trimming and J lost 8 bases; unmatched junction nucleotides: 10. Germline V CDR1 and CDR2: MDHEN, SYDVKM. This CDR3 has 12 residues. The CDR3 DNA follows: TGTGCCGGCGTTCGCAGGGGGCCAGAAGCTTTCTTT. This sequence encodes CAGVRRGPEAFF.

This clonotype was found a few times. The chain combines TRBV5-1 with TRBJ2-7, with D perhaps TRBD1 (6 bases). This CDR3 has 16 residues. CDR1 SGHRS and CDR2 YFSETQ come from the germline V gene. The V end lost 4 bases, the J end lost 5 bases, and 22 bases lay between the germline ends. This chain's CDR3 is CASSPGAGAGGHEQYF. For the CDR3, the DNA is TGCGCCAGCAGCCCTGGTGCAGGGGCAGGCGGCCACGAGCAGTACTTC.

About this clonotype itself: The CDR3 end shows no conserved phenylalanine or tryptophan, and so a read error is likely. The J gene is TRBJ2-7, the V gene TRBV10-3; the D gene is possibly TRBD2 (6 bases). This CDR3 contains 11 residues. The V gene lost 6 bases and the J gene lost 5 bases, with 8 bases spanning the gap. Looked up from germline, CDR1 is ENHRY and CDR2 is SYGVKD. The CDR3 nucleotides read TGTGCCATCAGGGGAGGCGACGAGCAGTACCTC. Amino acid sequence: CAIRGGDEQYL.

V and J are TRBV6-5 and TRBJ2-5; D assignment may be TRBD1 or TRBD2 (5 bases each). Germline V gives CDR1 MNHEY, CDR2 SVGAGI. This CDR3 region has 15 residues. V was pared by 2 bases and J by 3 bases, with 13 bases between. The chain's CDR3 is CASSYDSGGEETQYF. The CDR3, as DNA: TGTGCCAGCAGTTACGACAGTGGGGGTGAAGAGACCCAGTACTTC.

Details on this clonotype: This may arise from a read error, as a much more abundant clone is one base away. The gene calls are TRBV20-1 and TRBJ2-3; 14 bases fit TRBD2. The CDR3 covers 13 residues. CDR1 is DFQATT and CDR2 is SNEGSKA in the germline V gene (reference sequence). This CDR3 is CRGTSGGTDTQYF. The CDR3 nucleotides read TGCAGGGGGACTAGCGGGGGTACAGATACGCAGTATTTT.

This clonotype was seen at least ten times. The rearrangement links TRBV12-3 or TRBV12-4 to TRBJ2-7, with a tentative D call TRBD2 (5 bases). CDR3 size: 12 residues. V lost 5 bases to trimming and J lost 3 bases, with 8 bases between them. This CDR3 is CASSDGDYEQYF. CDR3 bases: TGTGCCAGCAGTGACGGGGACTACGAGCAGTACTTC.

The CDR3, as DNA: TGCGCCAGCCGCCCAGTGTTCGGCCAGGGGCACGGCAACACCATATATTTT. Protein: CASRPVFGQGHGNTIYF. The gene calls are TRBV4-3 and TRBJ1-3, with TRBD1 as a possible D gene (6 bases). Trimming pared 8 bases from V and 7 bases from J, leaving 27 bases between. The CDR3 loop spans 17 amino acids. In germline, CDR1 is LGHNA, CDR2 YSLEER.

This clonotype was found a few times. The chain recombines TRBV25-1 with TRBJ2-2; 10 bases are shared with TRBD1. The CDR3 runs to 16 residues. Germline trimming cut 0 bases from V and 6 bases from J; bases unmatched to any gene: 4. Germline assignment: CDR1 MGHDK and CDR2 SYGVNS. CDR3 DNA: TGTGCCAGCAGTGAATATCGAGGGACAGGGGCCGGGGAGCTGTTTTTT. Its translation: CASSEYRGTGAGELFF.

About this clonotype: Being one base from a much bigger clone, this may be a read error. This chain links TRBV6-6 with TRBJ2-3; D is unclear. Germline CDR1 reads MNHNY; CDR2 reads SVGAGI (reference sequence). V was pared by 4 bases and J by 0 bases, with 8 bases between. The CDR3 loop spans 14 amino acids. CDR3 sequence (DNA): TGTGCCAGCAGTTGCGCAAGGAGCACAGATACGCAGTATTTT. Translating gives CASSCARSTDTQYF.

This clonotype was recorded at least ten times. The chain employs TRBV5-1 and TRBJ2-2; D call uncertain. Trimming left V 0 bases short and J 3 bases short, with 6 bases between. Germline V gene sequence: CDR1 SGHRS, CDR2 YFSETQ. This CDR3 contains 14 residues. In nucleotides, the CDR3 is TGCGCCAGCAGCTTGGTCCCCGACACCGGGGAGCTGTTTTTT. This encodes CASSLVPDTGELFF.

This clonotype was detected many times. The V and J genes are TRBV2 and TRBJ1-5, with D possibly matching TRBD1 (5 bases). The CDR3 consists of 17 residues. Per the germline V gene, CDR1 is SNHLY and CDR2 is FYNNEI. The germline V and J ends were trimmed by 2 bases and 4 bases, with 18 bases remaining between them. CDR3 region: CASSEWMQTDGNQPQHF. The DNA of the CDR3 is TGTGCCAGCAGTGAATGGATGCAGACAGATGGAAATCAGCCCCAGCATTTT. The full variable domain, completed using reference TRBV2 and TRBJ1-5, is EPEVTQTPSHQVTQMGQEVILRCVPISNHLYFYWYRQILGQKVEFLVSFYNNEISEKSEIFDDQFSVERPDGSNFTLKIRSTKLEDSAMYFCASSEWMQTDGNQPQHFGDGTRLSIL.

The chain couples TRBV16 to TRBJ1-1, with D maybe TRBD1 (5 bases). The germline V gene has CDR1 KGHSY and CDR2 FQNENV. V was cut by 0 bases and J by 5 bases, with 10 bases left in between. The CDR3 loop spans 14 amino acids. In DNA form, the CDR3 reads TGTGCCAGCAGCCAATCCCAAACAGGAACTGAAGCTTTCTTT. Translated: CASSQSQTGTEAFF. The whole variable domain, remainder taken from reference TRBV16 and TRBJ1-1, is GEEVAQTPKHLVRGEGQKAKLYCAPIKGHSYVFWYQQVLKNEFKFLISFQNENVFDETGMPKERFSAKCLPNSPCSLEIQATKLEDSAVYFCASSQSQTGTEAFFGQGTRLTVV.

This clonotype was seen a few times. This chain uses TRBV5-5 with TRBJ2-5; 12 bases match TRBD1. CDR1 and CDR2 from the germline V gene are SGHKS and YYEKEE (reference sequence). The CDR3 is made up of 15 amino acids. The ends lost 7 bases at V and 5 bases at J; junction bases unmatched: 9. The CDR3 DNA reads TGTGCCAGCGGTACCGGGACAGGGGGCGAGGAGACCCAGTACTTC. Its protein product is CASGTGTGGEETQYF.